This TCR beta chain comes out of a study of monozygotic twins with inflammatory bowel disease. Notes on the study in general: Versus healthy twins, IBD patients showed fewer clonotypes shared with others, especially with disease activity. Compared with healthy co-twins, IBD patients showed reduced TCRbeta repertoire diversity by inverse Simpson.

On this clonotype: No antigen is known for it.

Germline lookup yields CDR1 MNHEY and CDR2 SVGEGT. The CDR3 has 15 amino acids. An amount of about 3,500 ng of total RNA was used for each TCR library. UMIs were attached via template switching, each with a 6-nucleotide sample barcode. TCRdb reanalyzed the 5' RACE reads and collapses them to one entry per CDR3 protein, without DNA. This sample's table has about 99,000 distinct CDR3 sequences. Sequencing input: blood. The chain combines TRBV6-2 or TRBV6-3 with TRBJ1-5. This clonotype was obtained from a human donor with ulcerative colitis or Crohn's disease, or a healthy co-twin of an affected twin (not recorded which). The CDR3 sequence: CASSSEGYLGQPQHF.